The 32 T cell receptor beta chains below were found in one sample sequenced in a study of OX40 agonist ivuxolimab in advanced cancers. The method was immunoSEQ multiplex PCR; TCRdb's version includes in-frame clones alone and lacks a portion of them. The sample has nearly 50,000 clones, around 80% seen once; the top ten hold under 9.5%. The specimen was CD4+ or CD8+ T cells sorted from blood, collected in a trial of the OX40 agonist ivuxolimab. These receptors originate from an adult with an advanced solid tumor such as melanoma, head and neck, liver or kidney cancer.

The chain employs TRBV5-1 and TRBJ2-4, with TRBD2 matching 10 bases. Trimming at V came to 0 bases and at J to 0 bases, leaving 0 bases not matched to a gene. The CDR3 is made up of 16 amino acids. The germline V gene has CDR1 SGHRS and CDR2 YFSETQ. The DNA for the CDR3 is TGCGCCAGCAGCTTGGGACTAGCGGGAGCCAAAAACATTCAGTACTTC. Its protein is CASSLGLAGAKNIQYF.

The chain carries TRBV29-1 and TRBJ2-4; TRBD1 matches 9 bases. This CDR3 is built from 12 residues. Germline assignment: CDR1 SQVTM and CDR2 ANQGSEA. The ends lost 1 base at V and 10 bases at J; junction bases unmatched: 2. CDR3 sequence: CSVEGTGVIQYF. The CDR3 DNA sequence: TGCAGCGTTGAAGGGACAGGGGTGATTCAGTACTTC.

The chain carries TRBV13 and TRBJ2-6; possibly TRBD1 for D (6 bases). The CDR3 contains 19 residues. CDR1 is PRHDT and CDR2 is FYEKMQ in the germline V gene (reference sequence). The V gene lost 4 bases and the J gene lost 0 bases, with 19 bases spanning the gap. The CDR3 DNA follows: TGTGCCAGCAGCTCCGGACAGACAGACATAAGCTCTGGGGCCAACGTCCTGACTTTC. Translated, it gives CASSSGQTDISSGANVLTF.

The V call is TRBV7-8, the J call TRBJ2-1; no clear D gene. The CDR3 is 15 residues long. The V and J ends lost 2 bases and 2 bases respectively, with 10 bases between them. Germline CDR1 SGHVS, CDR2 FQNEAQ. CDR3 sequence reads: CASSLSGPTYNEQFF. CDR3 nucleotides: TGTGCCAGCAGCTTAAGTGGTCCCACCTACAATGAGCAGTTCTTC.

The chain uses TRBV5-1 and TRBJ1-2, with TRBD1 matching over 11 bases. The CDR3 has 17 amino acids. Germline V lookup: CDR1 SGHRS, CDR2 YFSETQ. V trimming: 2 bases; J trimming: 4 bases; junction bases outside the gene matches: 10. The CDR3 DNA reads as TGCGCCAGCAGCTTAAATCCGGACAGGGGGCGCACCTATGGCTACACCTTC. Its protein product is CASSLNPDRGRTYGYTF.

The chain links TRBV9 to TRBJ2-5; 11 bases are a match to TRBD2. Germline CDR1 and CDR2: SGDLS and YYNGEE. This CDR3 is built from 16 residues. V was clipped by 0 bases and J by 5 bases; unmatched bases: 6. CDR3 coding DNA: TGTGCCAGCAGCGTAGCTCTAGCGGGGGGTCGGGAGACCCAGTACTTC. It codes for CASSVALAGGRETQYF.

This clone was found a few times. This chain joins TRBV6-1 and TRBJ1-6, with 11 bases lining up with TRBD1. Trimming at V came to 1 base and at J to 10 bases, leaving 0 bases not matched to a gene. This CDR3 has 14 amino acids. The germline V gene encodes CDR1 MNHNS and CDR2 SASEGT. CDR3 DNA sequence: TGTGCCAGCAGTGAAGGGACAGGGGGCTCACCCCTCCACTTT. Its translation: CASSEGTGGSPLHF.

The J gene is TRBJ2-1, the V gene TRBV7-9, with D possibly being TRBD2 (5 bases). Germline CDR1 reads SEHNR; CDR2 reads FQNEAQ (reference sequence). The CDR3 loop spans 12 amino acids. V shed 10 bases and J shed 8 bases, with 15 bases lying between them. As DNA, the CDR3 is TGTGCCACCCCTTGGGAGCCAGATGAGCAGTTCTTC. As protein: CATPWEPDEQFF.

This sequence joins TRBV7-2 and TRBJ1-1; no clear D gene. The germline V gene encodes CDR1 SGHTA and CDR2 FQGNSA. The length of the CDR3 is 13 residues. The V end was cut by 2 bases, the J end by 6 bases, with 10 bases between. CDR3 protein: CASSLPSSAEAFF. The CDR3 coding sequence is TGTGCCAGCAGCTTACCCTCGAGTGCTGAAGCTTTCTTT.

The chain combines TRBV2 with TRBJ2-7, with TRBD2 matching over 15 bases. CDR1 and CDR2 (germline): SNHLY, FYNNEI. The CDR3 consists of 16 residues. Trimming cost V 5 bases and J 2 bases; bases outside gene matches: 4. CDR3 protein: CASSPGTSGRPYEQYF. CDR3 sequence (DNA): TGTGCCAGCAGTCCCGGGACTAGCGGGAGGCCCTACGAGCAGTACTTC.

The V and J genes are TRBV28 and TRBJ2-7, with D hard to call. CDR1 and CDR2 from the germline V gene are MDHEN and SYDVKM. Trimming left V 2 bases short and J 4 bases short, with 3 bases between. This CDR3 comprises 11 residues. The DNA of the CDR3 is TGTGCCAGCAGTTTACATTACGAGCAGTACTTC. It encodes CASSLHYEQYF. Full variable domain (outside the CDR3, taken from reference TRBV28 and TRBJ2-7): DVKVTQSSRYLVKRTGEKVFLECVQDMDHENMFWYRQDPGLGLRLIYFSYDVKMKEKGDIPEGYSVSREKKERFSLILESASTNQTSMYLCASSLHYEQYFGPGTRLTVT.

V is TRBV4-3 and J is TRBJ2-3, with 7 bases fitting TRBD2. The CDR3 runs 18 residues. Germline V gives CDR1 LGHNA, CDR2 YSLEER. The J segment lost 2 bases and the V segment lost 0 bases, leaving 11 bases of the junction unmatched. The chain's CDR3 is CASSQDLGGSQFTDTQYF. The CDR3 coding sequence is TGCGCCAGCAGCCAAGATCTCGGGGGGTCGCAATTCACAGATACGCAGTATTTT.

The rearrangement joins TRBV6-5 to TRBJ1-5, with D hard to call. The CDR3 is 14 residues long. Germline loops: CDR1 MNHEY, CDR2 SVGAGI. V shed 5 bases and J shed 0 bases, with 8 bases lying between them. CDR3 region: CASSPAGSNQPQHF. The CDR3, as DNA: TGTGCCAGCAGTCCGGCAGGTAGCAATCAGCCCCAGCATTTT.

The chain combines TRBV4-2 with TRBJ2-1; possibly TRBD1 for D (5 bases). CDR3 length: 15 residues. V was cut by 2 bases and J by 3 bases, with 11 bases left in between. CDR1 and CDR2 (germline): LGHNA, YNFKEQ. The CDR3 here is CASSQLGVGYNEQFF. The CDR3 DNA sequence: TGTGCCAGCAGCCAACTAGGGGTCGGCTACAATGAGCAGTTCTTC.

This chain connects TRBV5-1 to TRBJ2-5; 12 nucleotides align to TRBD1. The CDR3 runs to 15 residues. The germline V gene has CDR1 SGHRS and CDR2 YFSETQ. V was pared by 4 bases and J by 5 bases, with 6 bases of the junction left unmatched. Here the CDR3 reads CASSSGTGGPETQYF. CDR3 nucleotide sequence: TGCGCCAGCAGCAGTGGGACAGGGGGCCCGGAGACCCAGTACTTC.

V usage is TRBV27 and J usage is TRBJ1-2, with D possibly being TRBD1 (5 bases). Per the germline V gene, CDR1 is MNHEY and CDR2 is SMNVEV (reference sequence). Trimming removed 4 bases at V and 6 bases at J, with 12 bases between. The CDR3 consists of 13 residues. This CDR3 reads CASSYRGGNGYTF. As DNA, the CDR3 is TGTGCCAGCAGTTACCGTGGGGGGAATGGCTACACCTTC.

The V gene is TRBV4-1, the J gene TRBJ2-7; 16 bases fit TRBD2. The V segment lost 3 bases and the J segment 7 bases; nucleotides outside the gene matches: 12. Looked up from germline, CDR1 is MGHRA and CDR2 is YSYEKL. The CDR3 covers 18 residues. The CDR3 nucleotides read TGCGCCAGCAGCCAGAACTCCAGGCCGGGACTAGCGGGAGGGGAGCAGTACTTC. This translates into CASSQNSRPGLAGGEQYF.

The chain links TRBV5-1 to TRBJ2-5; TRBD2 is a possible D gene (6 bases). The ends were cut back, 0 bases at V and 0 bases at J, with 18 bases in the middle. Per germline, CDR1 SGHRS and CDR2 YFSETQ. CDR3 length: 18 amino acids. The CDR3 protein is CASSLGAGGREYQETQYF. The DNA for the CDR3 is TGCGCCAGCAGCTTGGGGGCCGGCGGTCGGGAGTACCAAGAGACCCAGTACTTC.

The V gene is TRBV7-9, the J gene TRBJ1-1; 8 bases are a match to TRBD1. V dropped 4 bases and J dropped 7; count of bases not matched to a gene: 8. The CDR3 contains 14 residues. Germline CDR1 SEHNR, CDR2 FQNEAQ (reference sequence). CDR3 region: CASSSDGTGNEAFF. For the CDR3, the DNA is TGTGCCAGCAGCTCCGACGGGACAGGAAATGAAGCTTTCTTT. The full variable domain, rest sourced from reference TRBV7-9 and TRBJ1-1, is DTGVSQNPRHKITKRGQNVTFRCDPISEHNRLYWYRQTLGQGPEFLTYFQNEAQLEKSRLLSDRFSAERPKGSFSTLEIQRTEQGDSAMYLCASSSDGTGNEAFFGQGTRLTVV.

This clone was detected once. V is TRBV30 and J is TRBJ1-2; TRBD1 is a possible D gene (5 bases). Trimming left V 0 bases short and J 4 bases short, with 9 bases between. Per the germline V gene, CDR1 is GTSNPN and CDR2 is SVGIG (reference sequence). The CDR3 contains 13 residues. This CDR3 reads CAWSVTRGYGYTF. CDR3 nucleotide sequence: TGTGCCTGGAGTGTAACAAGGGGCTATGGCTACACCTTC.

This clone was seen once. V gene TRBV4-2 combines with J gene TRBJ1-5; 9 bases map to TRBD1. The CDR3 length is 17 residues. The germline V gene has CDR1 LGHNA and CDR2 YNFKEQ. V lost 4 bases, J lost 2 bases, and 9 bases stayed unmatched. Here the CDR3 DNA reads TGTGCCAGCAGCCCAATGTACAGGGGGCAAGGCAATCAGCCCCAGCATTTT. Translating it yields CASSPMYRGQGNQPQHF.

This clone has just a few counts. The rearrangement joins TRBV11-3 to TRBJ2-1; 7 positions agree with TRBD2. The CDR3 runs 14 residues. J was trimmed by 7 bases and V by 5 bases; bases with no gene match: 8. CDR1 and CDR2 from the germline V gene are SGHNT and YENEEA. CDR3 amino acids: CASSPGLEGNEQFF. CDR3 coding DNA: TGTGCCAGCAGCCCTGGACTAGAAGGTAATGAGCAGTTCTTC. The full variable domain, with the rest looked up from reference TRBV11-3 and TRBJ2-1, is EAGVVQSPRYKIIEKKQPVAFWCNPISGHNTLYWYLQNLGQGPELLIRYENEEAVDDSQLPKDRFSAERLKGVDSTLKIQPAELGDSAVYLCASSPGLEGNEQFFGPGTRLTVL.

The chain joins TRBV7-6 to TRBJ2-7; 8 bases map to TRBD2. The CDR3 is 13 amino acids. J gave up 5 bases and V 3 bases, and 3 bases lay outside the gene matches. Germline V gives CDR1 SGHVS, CDR2 FNYEAQ. The CDR3 sequence is CASSFKAGDEQYF. CDR3 in DNA: TGTGCCAGCAGCTTTAAAGCGGGGGACGAGCAGTACTTC.

The V gene is TRBV27, the J gene TRBJ2-4; D remains ambiguous. Germline lookup yields CDR1 MNHEY and CDR2 SMNVEV (reference sequence). V was clipped by 4 bases and J by 3 bases, with 10 bases between them. This CDR3 has 14 amino acids. The CDR3 reads CASSSNRNKNIQYF. The DNA for the CDR3 is TGTGCCAGCAGTTCCAATCGGAACAAAAACATTCAGTACTTC.

The V and J genes are TRBV9 and TRBJ1-1; 10 bases align to TRBD1. Germline CDR1 reads SGDLS; CDR2 reads YYNGEE. With V trimmed by 3 bases and J by 4 bases, 0 bases remained unmatched. The CDR3 consists of 13 residues. CDR3 bases: TGTGCCAGCAGCGGGACAGGGGGCACTGAAGCTTTCTTT. It specifies CASSGTGGTEAFF. The full variable domain, completed using reference TRBV9 and TRBJ1-1, is DSGVTQTPKHLITATGQRVTLRCSPRSGDLSVYWYQQSLDQGLQFLIQYYNGEERAKGNILERFSAQQFPDLHSELNLSSLELGDSALYFCASSGTGGTEAFFGQGTRLTVV.

The chain carries TRBV5-4 and TRBJ1-1; TRBD1 aligns across 8 bases. V dropped 4 bases and J dropped 0; count of bases not matched to a gene: 14. CDR3 length equals 18 residues. CDR1 is SGHNT, CDR2 YYREEE, per germline (reference sequence). CDR3 nucleotides: TGTGCCAGCAGCGCCGGACAGGGACCCCTAGTCCTGAACACTGAAGCTTTCTTT. Encoded protein: CASSAGQGPLVLNTEAFF.

In its sample, this clone was seen a few times. The chain uses TRBV7-2 and TRBJ2-5, with 12 bases that match TRBD2. Germline-derived CDR1 and CDR2 are SGHTA and FQGNSA. V shed 4 bases and J 5 bases; nucleotides not matched to a gene: 5. The CDR3 has 15 residues. This CDR3 reads CASSSSGRALETQYF. DNA for the CDR3: TGTGCCAGCAGCTCTAGCGGGAGGGCCTTGGAGACCCAGTACTTC.

The rearrangement joins TRBV12-1 to TRBJ2-3; the D call TRBD2 from the table was never checked on the DNA. TRBV12-1 is a pseudogene. The CDR3 is 16 residues long. The CDR3 sequence: CASSFAPSGSTDTQYF. In nucleotides, the CDR3 is TGTGCCAGCAGCTTTGCACCTAGCGGGAGTACAGATACGCAGTATTTT.

The chain carries TRBV5-6 and TRBJ1-6; a possible D gene is TRBD1 (5 bases). This CDR3 region has 15 residues. Germline CDR1 and CDR2: SGHDT and YYEEEE. The V and J ends lost 2 bases and 8 bases respectively, with 14 bases between them. The CDR3 reads CASSLGAGPDSPLHF. The DNA for the CDR3 is TGTGCCAGCAGCTTAGGGGCCGGCCCCGATTCACCCCTCCACTTT.

The chain combines TRBV5-6 with TRBJ1-5; no reliable D call. The CDR3 contains 13 residues. The V gene lost 1 base and the J gene lost 6 bases, with 8 bases spanning the gap. Germline V gene sequence: CDR1 SGHDT, CDR2 YYEEEE. The CDR3, as DNA: TGTGCCAGCAGCTTGCTAGCGGGTCAGCCCCAGCATTTT. Protein sequence: CASSLLAGQPQHF.

The rearrangement joins TRBV5-1 to TRBJ1-2, with a tentative D call TRBD1 (5 bases). Germline V lookup: CDR1 SGHRS, CDR2 YFSETQ. The CDR3 length is 17 residues. V lost 10 bases, J lost 0 bases, and 25 bases lay in between. The CDR3 here is CASNPGGFGLANYGYTF. Here the CDR3 DNA reads TGCGCCTCCAACCCTGGGGGGTTCGGCTTAGCTAACTATGGCTACACCTTC.

The chain recombines TRBV11-3 with TRBJ2-1; no definite D call. Trimming removed 1 base from V and 0 bases from J, with 7 bases in between. Germline CDR1 SGHNT, CDR2 YENEEA. The CDR3 runs to 15 residues. Here the CDR3 DNA reads TGTGCCAGCAGCTTAGGTGAAAGCTCCTACAATGAGCAGTTCTTC. Protein: CASSLGESSYNEQFF.